This record covers a single T cell receptor (beta chain). The data originate from a study of T cells in tumors after PD-1 blockade. Across the whole study: No patient had prior checkpoint blockade, systemic immunosuppression, or radiotherapy within 4 weeks. During anti-PD-1 treatment, some patients continued daily vismodegib 150 mg. On average, peripheral blood gave 110,000 or so TCR templates and some 37,000 unique clonotypes.

The germline V gene has CDR1 SGHRS and CDR2 YFSETQ. This CDR3 region has 15 residues. V was clipped by 4 bases and J by 2 bases, with 12 bases between them. The protocol was immunoSEQ multiplex PCR, while the TCRdb copy is restricted to in-frame clones and leaves out a portion. The sample holds under 75,000 clones, roughly 70% seen once. The sequence was collected from a human donor with basal cell carcinoma. The sequencing here drew on PBMCs, taken after anti-PD-1 treatment. The rearrangement uses TRBV5-1 and TRBJ1-4; D remains ambiguous. CDR3 DNA: TGCGCCAGCAGCCCCATGGGTCAGACTAATGAAAAACTGTTTTTT. Amino acid sequence: CASSPMGQTNEKLFF.